The 5 T cell receptor beta chains presented below share a single source sample, sequenced in a study of T-cell memory formation after mild COVID-19. TCRdb analysed the 5' RACE reads with MiXCR anew, one entry per CDR3 protein. The table shows just over 350,000 distinct CDR3 sequences, with approximately 14% occurring only once. Sequencing input: PBMCs or a T cell subset sorted from them (not recorded which). The receptor set was obtained from a man younger than 35 who had mild COVID-19 (a few samples of this study predate the infection). Cell type and time point are not known.

This clonotype was detected only a few times. The V gene is TRBV5-1, the J gene TRBJ2-5; the match to TRBD2 covers 13 bases. The junction had 6 bases not matched to a gene; V was cut back by 2 bases and J by 5 bases. Germline values: CDR1 SGHRS, CDR2 YFSETQ. The CDR3 runs 16 residues. This chain's CDR3 is CASSFGLAGAVETQYF. As DNA, the CDR3 is TGCGCCAGCAGCTTCGGACTAGCGGGGGCGGTTGAGACCCAGTACTTC.

J is TRBJ1-6 and V is TRBV20-1; D not resolved. Between the trimmed V and J ends, which lost 0 bases and 6 bases, there was a span of 9 bases. The CDR3 is 14 amino acids. Germline V gene data show CDR1 as DFQATT and CDR2 as SNEGSKA (reference sequence). The CDR3 DNA reads TGCAGTGCTAGAGATGGGTTATCTAATTCACCCCTCCACTTT. Translating gives CSARDGLSNSPLHF.

This clonotype was observed a handful of times. This chain joins TRBV29-1 and TRBJ2-2, with TRBD1 identical over 7 bases. V dropped 4 bases and J dropped 0; count of bases not matched to a gene: 11. Germline CDR1 and CDR2: SQVTM and ANQGSEA. This CDR3 region has 17 residues. The CDR3 DNA reads as TGCAGCGTTGCCCGACAGGGAAGGGTTGCGAACACCGGGGAGCTGTTTTTT. Translated: CSVARQGRVANTGELFF.

The chain employs TRBV3-1 and TRBJ2-7, with 7 bases matching TRBD2. With V trimmed by 4 bases and J by 2 bases, 8 bases remained unmatched. This CDR3 is built from 15 residues. Germline values: CDR1 LGHDT, CDR2 YNNKEL (reference sequence). The CDR3 protein is CASSRGLDETYEQYF. The DNA for the CDR3 is TGTGCCAGCAGCCGTGGACTAGATGAGACCTACGAGCAGTACTTC.

This clonotype has only a few counts. The chain couples TRBV27 to TRBJ1-4, with D possibly matching TRBD1 (5 bases). V lost 8 bases, J lost 2 bases, and 9 bases lay in between. CDR1 and CDR2 from the germline V gene are MNHEY and SMNVEV (reference sequence). The CDR3 contains 13 residues. The CDR3 sequence is CASAGVTNEKLFF. CDR3 nucleotide sequence: TGTGCCAGCGCGGGGGTGACTAATGAAAAACTGTTTTTT.